One and the same sample provided the 31 T cell receptor beta chains below, sequenced in a study of blood T cell repertoires in COVID-19. Data came from immunoSEQ multiplex PCR; TCRdb stores just in-frame clones and leaves some out. Among 200,000 to 250,000 clones listed, approximately 83% were seen once. The source material was peripheral blood. These receptors came from a woman in her thirties with COVID-19, enrolled during active disease.

J is TRBJ2-1 and V is TRBV7-3; 10 bases line up with TRBD2. The CDR3 contains 16 residues. The trim removed 2 bases at V and 6 bases at J, leaving 7 bases unmatched. Per germline, CDR1 SGHTA and CDR2 FQGTGA. The CDR3 coding sequence is TGTGCCAGCAGCTTAGGGGCTAGCGGGAGTACCAATGAGCAGTTCTTC. Protein product: CASSLGASGSTNEQFF.

This sequence joins TRBV7-2 and TRBJ2-2; 7 nucleotides agree with TRBD1. The CDR3 totals 15 residues. V shed 5 bases, J shed 4 bases, and the junction held 7 bases outside the gene matches. Per germline, CDR1 SGHTA and CDR2 FQGNSA. As DNA, the CDR3 is TGTGCCAGCAGCGAAGACAGGGTTGGCACCGGGGAGCTGTTTTTT. Protein: CASSEDRVGTGELFF. The whole variable domain, remainder taken from reference TRBV7-2 and TRBJ2-2, is GAGVSQSPSNKVTEKGKDVELRCDPISGHTALYWYRQSLGQGLEFLIYFQGNSAPDKSGLPSDRFSAERTGGSVSTLTIQRTQQEDSAVYLCASSEDRVGTGELFFGEGSRLTVL.

This CDR3 reads CSTFAWAGVYNEQFF. Written as DNA, the CDR3 is TGCAGTACTTTCGCCTGGGCGGGGGTCTACAATGAGCAGTTCTTC. The gene calls are TRBV29-1 and TRBJ2-1; 7 bases map to TRBD2. The length of the CDR3 is 15 residues. Germline V gene data show CDR1 as SQVTM and CDR2 as ANQGSEA.

The chain employs TRBV21-1 and TRBJ2-7; the tabulated D call, TRBD1, remains unverified against the DNA. TRBV21-1 is termed a pseudogene. This CDR3 has 16 amino acids. The CDR3 here is CARATYRDRGPNEQYF. The CDR3 DNA is TGTGCCAGAGCCACATATCGGGACAGGGGACCCAACGAGCAGTACTTC.

The rearrangement uses TRBV12-5 and TRBJ2-3; D might be TRBD1 (6 bases). Germline V gene lookup returns CDR1 LGHNT and CDR2 FRNRAP. The V gene lost 6 bases and the J gene lost 2 bases, with 9 bases spanning the gap. This CDR3 is built from 13 residues. In nucleotides, the CDR3 is TGTGCTAGTGGAACAGGGCCCACAGATACGCAGTATTTT. Translating it yields CASGTGPTDTQYF.

V gene TRBV15 combines with J gene TRBJ2-3; 7 nucleotides agree with TRBD2. The CDR3 is 16 amino acids. The V gene's germline CDR1 is LNHNV and CDR2 YYDKDF (reference sequence). V lost 5 bases, J lost 3 bases, and 11 bases stayed unmatched. The CDR3 sequence is CATSPKTSRDTDTQYF. The CDR3 bases are TGTGCCACCAGCCCCAAGACTAGCCGCGATACAGATACGCAGTATTTT.

The rearrangement uses TRBV5-1 and TRBJ2-5; weak D call: TRBD2 (6 bases). Deletions cut 7 bases from V and 5 bases from J, with 12 bases between. Per the germline V gene, CDR1 is SGHRS and CDR2 is YFSETQ. The CDR3 consists of 12 residues. The CDR3 spells CASSRDWETQYF. CDR3 in DNA: TGCGCCAGCTCCAGGGACTGGGAGACCCAGTACTTC.

This chain uses TRBV11-2 with TRBJ2-1, with 8 bases aligning to TRBD2. The CDR3 totals 15 residues. Trimming at V came to 5 bases and at J to 4 bases, leaving 7 bases not matched to a gene. In germline, CDR1 is SGHAT, CDR2 FQNNGV. CDR3 region: CASSVDSGTYNEQFF. For the CDR3, the DNA is TGTGCCAGCAGCGTCGATAGCGGGACTTACAATGAGCAGTTCTTC.

J is TRBJ1-2 and V is TRBV19; 9 bases are a match to TRBD1. The germline V gene has CDR1 LNHDA and CDR2 SQIVND (reference sequence). This CDR3 region has 17 residues. V dropped 6 bases and J dropped 4; count of bases not matched to a gene: 15. This CDR3 is CASSPTATGGSLYGYTF. The DNA for the CDR3 is TGTGCCAGTAGCCCGACTGCTACAGGGGGCTCCCTCTATGGCTACACCTTC.

The rearrangement joins TRBV3-1 (or the pseudogene TRBV3-2) to TRBJ1-3; TRBD1 is a possible D gene (5 bases). Germline values: CDR1 LGHDT, CDR2 YNNKEL (reference sequence). Trimming left V 8 bases short and J 0 bases short, with 17 bases between. The CDR3 runs to 16 residues. CDR3 protein: CASRSPGSASGNTIYF. The CDR3 DNA sequence: TGTGCCAGCCGATCTCCAGGGTCTGCCTCTGGAAACACCATATATTTT.

This clone was counted only a few times. The chain links TRBV9 to TRBJ1-3, with unresolved D. Germline V CDR1 and CDR2: SGDLS, YYNGEE. V dropped 0 bases and J dropped 7 bases, with 17 bases sitting between them. This CDR3 is built from 16 residues. The CDR3 DNA follows: TGTGCCAGCAGCGTAGATCCCGATCCTTCCCGGAACACCATATATTTT. Residues: CASSVDPDPSRNTIYF.

The rearrangement links TRBV13 to TRBJ2-5, with 14 positions matching TRBD2. The V gene end was trimmed by 2 bases and the J gene end by 2 bases; junction bases not matched to a gene: 13. The CDR3 length is 20 residues. CDR1 is PRHDT and CDR2 is FYEKMQ in the germline V gene (reference sequence). As DNA, the CDR3 is TGTGCCAGCAGCTTATTTACCCGGACTAGCGGGAGGCAAGGGCAAGAGACCCAGTACTTC. This codes for CASSLFTRTSGRQGQETQYF.

The chain employs TRBV28 and TRBJ2-3, with 7 bases aligning to TRBD1. The germline gives CDR1 MDHEN, CDR2 SYDVKM. The CDR3 extends over 15 amino acids. Trimming cost V 8 bases and J 0 bases; bases outside gene matches: 8. The CDR3 bases are TGTGCCAGCGAGATTACAGGGGCTAGCACAGATACGCAGTATTTT. It codes for CASEITGASTDTQYF.

The chain uses TRBV4-2 and TRBJ1-2; D ambiguous. This CDR3 comprises 13 residues. Trimming cost V 1 base and J 2 bases, with 5 bases left between them. Germline CDR1 is LGHNA and CDR2 is YNFKEQ. DNA of the CDR3: TGTGCCAGCAGCCAAGGCGTAAACTATGGCTACACCTTC. Translated, it gives CASSQGVNYGYTF.

The gene calls are TRBV5-1 and TRBJ2-7; no clear D gene. The CDR3 is 11 amino acids. V was shortened by 0 bases and J by 7 bases, with 5 bases between the two germline ends. CDR1 is SGHRS, CDR2 YFSETQ, per germline. The CDR3 region has the DNA TGCGCCAGCAGCTTGGGAGAAGAGCAGTACTTC. Translation: CASSLGEEQYF. The variable domain in full, completed from reference TRBV5-1 and TRBJ2-7, reads KAGVTQTPRYLIKTRGQQVTLSCSPISGHRSVSWYQQTPGQGLQFLFEYFSETQRNKGNFPGRFSGRQFSNSRSEMNVSTLELGDSALYLCASSLGEEQYFGPGTRLTVT.

The rearrangement links TRBV28 to TRBJ2-1; TRBD1 aligns across 8 bases. Per the germline V gene, CDR1 is MDHEN and CDR2 is SYDVKM. J lost 7 bases, V lost 5 bases, and 4 bases had no gene match. The CDR3 is 13 amino acids. In nucleotides, the CDR3 is TGTGCCAGCAGTCACAGGGGGTTGAATGAGCAGTTCTTC. This sequence encodes CASSHRGLNEQFF.

The chain carries TRBV4-2 and TRBJ2-5, with TRBD1 matching 10 bases. In germline, CDR1 is LGHNA, CDR2 YNFKEQ. V shed 0 bases, J shed 5 bases, and the junction held 6 bases outside the gene matches. The CDR3 sequence is 16 residues long. CDR3 loop: CASSQDPGQGRETQYF. CDR3 nucleotides: TGTGCCAGCAGCCAAGACCCGGGACAGGGGAGGGAGACCCAGTACTTC.

The gene calls are TRBV3-1 (or the pseudogene TRBV3-2) and TRBJ2-1; maybe TRBD1 (5 bases). The CDR3 is made up of 11 amino acids. V was clipped by 5 bases and J by 13 bases, with 12 bases between them. CDR1 LGHDT and CDR2 YNNKEL come from the germline V gene (reference sequence). The CDR3 sequence: CASSFRGSQFF. Here the CDR3 DNA reads TGTGCCAGCAGCTTTAGGGGCTCACAGTTCTTC.

J is TRBJ1-2 and V is TRBV28; 9 bases match TRBD1. The V gene end was trimmed by 3 bases and the J gene end by 2 bases; junction bases not matched to a gene: 1. Looked up from germline, CDR1 is MDHEN and CDR2 is SYDVKM. The CDR3 length is 14 residues. Written as DNA, the CDR3 is TGTGCCAGCAGTTTGGGACAGGGAAACTATGGCTACACCTTC. This gives the protein CASSLGQGNYGYTF.

This clone was counted once. This chain connects TRBV11-2 to TRBJ2-1; TRBD2 agrees at 13 bases. Unmatched junction bases numbered 16, after V lost 5 bases and J lost 9 bases. CDR1 and CDR2 (germline): SGHAT, FQNNGV. This CDR3 contains 18 residues. CDR3 sequence: CASSRAGTSGTSRVEQFF. The DNA for the CDR3 is TGTGCCAGCAGCCGGGCCGGGACTAGCGGGACCTCGCGGGTTGAGCAGTTCTTC.

The CDR3 sequence: CASSGHREQNTEAFF. The DNA for the CDR3 is TGTGCCAGCAGCGGCCACAGGGAACAGAACACTGAAGCTTTCTTT. The rearrangement links TRBV5-8 to TRBJ1-1, with D perhaps TRBD1 (6 bases). With 4 bases removed from V and 1 base from J, the gap between germline ends came to 14 bases. This CDR3 has 15 residues. Per germline, CDR1 SGHTS and CDR2 YDEGEE.

J is TRBJ1-2 and V is TRBV5-5; the match to TRBD1 covers 8 bases. The V gene end was trimmed by 4 bases and the J gene end by 4 bases; junction bases not matched to a gene: 9. CDR1 and CDR2 from the germline V gene are SGHKS and YYEKEE (reference sequence). This CDR3 is built from 15 residues. In DNA, the CDR3 is TGTGCCAGCAGCCACACAACCGGGACAGGCTATGGCTACACCTTC. Translated, it gives CASSHTTGTGYGYTF.

This sequence joins TRBV27 and TRBJ2-3; 12 bases are shared with TRBD2. This CDR3 contains 17 residues. V was pared by 2 bases and J by 3 bases, with 6 bases of the junction left unmatched. From germline, CDR1 is MNHEY and CDR2 SMNVEV (reference sequence). The CDR3 DNA reads TGTGCCAGCAGTTTAAGGGCCGGGACTAGCGGGACAGATACGCAGTATTTT. This encodes CASSLRAGTSGTDTQYF.

J is TRBJ2-7 and V is TRBV5-6; 13 bases map to TRBD2. The length of the CDR3 is 14 residues. CDR1 and CDR2 from the germline V gene are SGHDT and YYEEEE. V shed 3 bases, J shed 6 bases, and the junction held 3 bases outside the gene matches. The CDR3 is CASSSGLAGAEQYF. The CDR3 DNA reads as TGTGCCAGCAGCTCCGGACTAGCGGGAGCCGAGCAGTACTTC.

The chain has TRBV28 and TRBJ1-2; 7 bases fit TRBD1. The CDR3 extends over 14 amino acids. Germline V CDR1 and CDR2: MDHEN, SYDVKM. Unmatched junction bases numbered 8, after V lost 6 bases and J lost 4 bases. CDR3 in DNA: TGTGCCAGCAGCCTAGGGGGCCGGGGCTATGGCTACACCTTC. Encoded protein: CASSLGGRGYGYTF.

This sequence joins TRBV3-1 (or the pseudogene TRBV3-2) and TRBJ2-1, with 9 bases aligning to TRBD2. V was clipped by 2 bases and J by 0 bases; unmatched bases: 5. The CDR3 contains 17 residues. CDR1 is LGHDT, CDR2 YNNKEL, per germline (reference sequence). CDR3 protein: CASSQLFSGSSYNEQFF. CDR3 DNA sequence: TGTGCCAGCAGCCAACTTTTTAGCGGGAGCTCCTACAATGAGCAGTTCTTC.

V usage is TRBV4-3 and J usage is TRBJ1-4; D uncertain. The length of the CDR3 is 15 residues. Trimming removed 0 bases at V and 7 bases at J, with 12 bases between. CDR1 and CDR2 (germline): LGHNA, YSLEER. The CDR3 DNA is TGCGCCAGCAGCCAAGAAATGGCGCGGGGTGAAAAACTGTTTTTT. Its protein product is CASSQEMARGEKLFF.

The chain couples TRBV7-2 to TRBJ2-5; a weak D match, TRBD2 (5 bases). The CDR3 is made up of 14 amino acids. CDR1 is SGHTA and CDR2 is FQGNSA in the germline V gene. V gave up 1 base and J gave up 2 bases, with 8 bases separating them. CDR3 in amino acids: CASSLGGRQETQYF. CDR3 sequence (DNA): TGTGCCAGCAGCTTAGGCGGGCGACAAGAGACCCAGTACTTC. Variable domain in full (rest from reference TRBV7-2 and TRBJ2-5): GAGVSQSPSNKVTEKGKDVELRCDPISGHTALYWYRQSLGQGLEFLIYFQGNSAPDKSGLPSDRFSAERTGGSVSTLTIQRTQQEDSAVYLCASSLGGRQETQYFGPGTRLLVL.

On this clone itself: This sample includes further DNA sequences coding for the same CDR3. This chain uses TRBV7-3 with TRBJ2-1, with TRBD2 matching over 7 bases. Per germline, CDR1 SGHTA and CDR2 FQGTGA. After removal of 0 bases from V and 7 bases from J, the junction contained 3 bases not matched to a gene. The CDR3 is made up of 14 amino acids. CDR3 amino acids: CASSLTAGGNEQFF. For the CDR3, the DNA is TGTGCCAGCAGCTTAACAGCCGGGGGGAATGAGCAGTTCTTC.

This chain uses TRBV6-5 with TRBJ1-5, with unresolved D. Trimming stripped 0 bases from V and 4 bases from J, with 13 bases between. Germline lookup yields CDR1 MNHEY and CDR2 SVGAGI. The CDR3 runs to 16 residues. This CDR3 is CASSYSMVGLNQPQHF. CDR3 DNA sequence: TGTGCCAGCAGTTACTCGATGGTGGGCCTAAATCAGCCCCAGCATTTT.

The chain couples TRBV14 to TRBJ2-1; 9 bases match TRBD1. The CDR3 is 16 amino acids. CDR1 and CDR2 (germline): SGHDN, FVKESK. V lost 3 bases to trimming and J lost 6 bases; unmatched junction nucleotides: 9. CDR3 coding DNA: TGTGCCAGCAGCCAGAGGGGGGACAGGGCTTTCAATGAGCAGTTCTTC. This sequence encodes CASSQRGDRAFNEQFF.